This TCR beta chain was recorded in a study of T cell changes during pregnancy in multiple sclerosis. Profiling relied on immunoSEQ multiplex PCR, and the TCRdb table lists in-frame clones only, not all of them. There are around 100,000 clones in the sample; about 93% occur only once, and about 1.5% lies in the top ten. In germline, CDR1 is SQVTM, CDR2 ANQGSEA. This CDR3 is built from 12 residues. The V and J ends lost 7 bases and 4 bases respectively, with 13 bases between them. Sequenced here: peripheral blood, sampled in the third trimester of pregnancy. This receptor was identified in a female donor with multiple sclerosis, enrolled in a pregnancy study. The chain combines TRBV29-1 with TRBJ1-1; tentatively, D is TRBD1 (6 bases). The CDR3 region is CSGAGATTEAFF. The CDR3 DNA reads TGCAGCGGGGCGGGGGCGACCACTGAAGCTTTCTTT.